The following is a TCR beta chain sequence with its context. Its antigen is as yet unknown. This record belongs to a study of T cell responses to AZD1222 COVID-19 vaccine. General observations from the study: White British donors predominated, females outnumbered males, and clonal diversity was possibly underestimated.

The study pooled second doses at about 4 or about 12 weeks. With V trimmed by 6 bases and J by 5 bases, 10 bases remained unmatched. There are 17 residues in the CDR3. Germline loops: CDR1 ENHRY, CDR2 SYGVKD. Repertoires were generated with immunoSEQ multiplex PCR, while TCRdb's copy carries only in-frame clones and drops some. The sample lists approximately 130,000 clones; 88% were seen once. The sample consisted of peripheral blood, taken 28 days after the second AZD1222 dose. The chain links TRBV10-3 to TRBJ2-1; 13 bases are a match to TRBD2. This receptor was identified in an adult who received the AZD1222 COVID-19 vaccine. In DNA, the CDR3 is TGTGCCATCAGGCCTAGGACTAGCGGGAGTGACAACAATGAGCAGTTCTTC. It yields the protein CAIRPRTSGSDNNEQFF.